The rows below give T cell receptor beta chains drawn from one sample of a study of T cell responses to AZD1222 COVID-19 vaccine. Clones were sequenced by immunoSEQ multiplex PCR, and TCRdb holds only the in-frame ones, with some missing. The repertoire holds over 110,000 clones, with about 93% as singletons. This specimen consisted of peripheral blood, obtained on day 0 of AZD1222 vaccination. These receptors came from an adult in good health. Each CDR3 is given with its conserved first and last residue. The order of the fields is D gene, J gene, CDR3 length, clone size, V gene, CDR3 DNA, CDR3 protein. The D gene is left open where the match is weak. Size is omitted from some rows. Given values are once, few, many or a class for expanded clones.

NA,TRBJ1-5,13,NA,TRBV27,TGTGCCAGCAGCCCAGCTGGGAATCAGCCCCAGCATTTT,CASSPAGNQPQHF
NA,TRBJ1-1,11,NA,TRBV2,TGTGCCAGCGACAGCAACACTGAAGCTTTCTTT,CASDSNTEAFF
NA,TRBJ2-1,12,NA,TRBV27,TGTGCCAGCAGTGGATACTACAATGAGCAGTTCTTC,CASSGYYNEQFF
TRBD1,TRBJ2-7,18,NA,TRBV27,TGTGCCAGCAGTCTCCAACGGGACAGACTTGGGCTACGTGCCGAGCAGTACTTC,CASSLQRDRLGLRAEQYF
NA,TRBJ1-3,13,once,TRBV3-1/TRBV3-2,TGTGCCAGCAGCCACGGGGCTGGAAACACCATATATTTT,CASSHGAGNTIYF
TRBD2,TRBJ2-7,13,NA,TRBV4-1,TGCGCCAGCAGCCTTAGCGGGAGTTACGAGCAGTACTTC,CASSLSGSYEQYF
TRBD1,TRBJ2-2,16,NA,TRBV30,TGTGCCTGGAGTACGAACGGACAGGGGGCTGGCGGGGAGCTGTTTTTT,CAWSTNGQGAGGELFF
NA,TRBJ1-2,13,NA,TRBV5-1,TGCGCCAGCAGCATGAGGGTAGGGAGTCGCTACACCTTC,CASSMRVGSRYTF
NA,TRBJ2-1,19,NA,TRBV4-1,TGCGCCAGCAGCCAAGAGGCCCAGGGATCCCCCATCTCCTACAATGAGCAGTTCTTC,CASSQEAQGSPISYNEQFF
TRBD2,TRBJ2-7,16,NA,TRBV6-2/TRBV6-3,TGTGCCAGCAGTTACTCGCGGGGGGGCCCGACCTACGAGCAGTACTTC,CASSYSRGGPTYEQYF
TRBD1,TRBJ1-3,17,NA,TRBV6-1,TGTGCCAGCAGTGGGACGACAGGGCAATCCTCTGGAAACACCATATATTTT,CASSGTTGQSSGNTIYF
NA,TRBJ2-3,13,NA,TRBV5-4,TGTGCCAGCAGCTTGAGGCCAGAAGATACGCAGTATTTT,CASSLRPEDTQYF
TRBD2,TRBJ2-5,18,NA,TRBV9,TGTGCCAGCAGCGCCGGGGGACGAGCGGGAGCCCCGGAAGAGACCCAGTACTTC,CASSAGGRAGAPEETQYF
NA,TRBJ2-7,13,NA,TRBV10-3,TGTGCCATCAGTGACAGGCCCTCCTACGAGCAGTACTTC,CAISDRPSYEQYF
TRBD1,TRBJ1-2,14,NA,TRBV27,TGTGCCAGCAGAGCAGGGGGGACTGTATATGGCTACACCTTC,CASRAGGTVYGYTF
NA,TRBJ2-7,15,NA,TRBV27,TGTGCCTTTAAGGTGGGCTCCAGAGGGGAGTACGAGCAGTACTTC,CAFKVGSRGEYEQYF
NA,TRBJ2-3,16,NA,TRBV5-6,TGTGCCAGCAGCTTGATTGTCGGGGGAAGCACAGATACGCAGTATTTT,CASSLIVGGSTDTQYF
NA,TRBJ1-5,15,NA,TRBV6-1,TGTGCCAGCAGTGAAGCAGGGGGTAGCAATCAGCCCCAGCATTTT,CASSEAGGSNQPQHF
NA,TRBJ2-7,17,NA,TRBV21-1,TGTGCCAGCAGCGAGGGCCATCTGGGGACGCCACTTTACGAGCAGTACTTC,CASSEGHLGTPLYEQYF
TRBD1,TRBJ1-2,13,NA,TRBV11-2,TGTGCCAGCAGCCATGACAGGGTTTCTGGCTACACCTTC,CASSHDRVSGYTF
NA,TRBJ1-1,11,NA,TRBV5-1,TGCGCCAGCAGCTCTGGACCTGTGGCTTTCTTT,CASSSGPVAFF
NA,TRBJ1-3,17,once,TRBV18,TGTGCCAGCTCCCAACTGCCCCCCGATACCTCTGGAAACACCATATATTTT,CASSQLPPDTSGNTIYF
NA,TRBJ2-1,11,once,TRBV20-1,TGCAGTGGCGGGATCCACAATGAGCAGTTCTTC,CSGGIHNEQFF